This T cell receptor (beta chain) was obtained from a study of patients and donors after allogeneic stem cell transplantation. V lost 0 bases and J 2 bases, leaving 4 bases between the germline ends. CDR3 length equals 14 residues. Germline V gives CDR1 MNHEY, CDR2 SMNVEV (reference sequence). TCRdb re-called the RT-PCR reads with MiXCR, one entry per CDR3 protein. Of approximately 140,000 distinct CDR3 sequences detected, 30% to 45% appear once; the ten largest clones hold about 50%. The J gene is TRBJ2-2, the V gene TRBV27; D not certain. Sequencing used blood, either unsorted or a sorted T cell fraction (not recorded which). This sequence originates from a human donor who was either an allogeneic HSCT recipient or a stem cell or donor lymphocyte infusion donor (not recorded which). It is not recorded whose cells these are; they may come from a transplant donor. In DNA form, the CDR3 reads TGTGCCAGCAGTTTATCCGCCAACACCGGGGAGCTGTTTTTT. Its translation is CASSLSANTGELFF.